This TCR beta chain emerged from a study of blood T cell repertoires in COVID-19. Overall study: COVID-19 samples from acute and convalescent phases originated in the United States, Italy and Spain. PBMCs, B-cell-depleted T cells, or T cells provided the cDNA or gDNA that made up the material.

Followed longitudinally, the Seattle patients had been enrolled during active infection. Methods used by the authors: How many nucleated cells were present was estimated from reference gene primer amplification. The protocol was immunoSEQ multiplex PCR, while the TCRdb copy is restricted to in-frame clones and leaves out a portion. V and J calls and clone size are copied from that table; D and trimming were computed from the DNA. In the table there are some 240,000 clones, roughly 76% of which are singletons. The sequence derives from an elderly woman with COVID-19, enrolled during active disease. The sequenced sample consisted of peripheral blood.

CDR3 DNA: TGTGCCAGCAGCGTAGGTTACGGGGAAGCTTTCTTT. Protein sequence: CASSVGYGEAFF. The chain has TRBV9 and TRBJ1-1; D is ambiguous. The CDR3 is 12 residues long. Germline V CDR1 and CDR2: SGDLS, YYNGEE. V gave up 0 bases and J gave up 8 bases, with 8 bases separating them. Supplemented by reference TRBV9 and TRBJ1-1, the full variable domain reads DSGVTQTPKHLITATGQRVTLRCSPRSGDLSVYWYQQSLDQGLQFLIQYYNGEERAKGNILERFSAQQFPDLHSELNLSSLELGDSALYFCASSVGYGEAFFGQGTRLTVV.